The entry below gives a single T cell receptor (beta chain) sequence along with its context. The data were taken from a study of blood T cell repertoires in COVID-19. For the study at large: From the United States, Italy and Spain came samples of acute and convalescent COVID-19.

There are 14 residues in the CDR3. Germline V lookup: CDR1 MDHEN, CDR2 SYDVKM. The V end lost 6 bases, the J end lost 2 bases, and 8 bases lay between the germline ends. Profiled with immunoSEQ multiplex PCR; TCRdb holds only in-frame clones, not every one. The sample yields 120,000 or so clones, roughly 86% seen once. This clonotype was obtained from a woman aged 55-75 years with acute or convalescent COVID-19. The chain is built from TRBV28 and TRBJ1-6; a possible D gene is TRBD1 (5 bases). Specimen: peripheral blood. CDR3: CASRGQAYNSPLHF. DNA for the CDR3: TGTGCCAGCAGGGGGCAGGCCTATAATTCACCCCTCCACTTT.